Following are 18 T cell receptor beta chains from one sample sequenced in a study of OX40 agonist ivuxolimab in advanced cancers. Libraries came from the immunoSEQ multiplex PCR assay. In its TCRdb copy, this immuneACCESS table keeps in-frame sequences only and misses some clones. Where compared with another copy, unresolved V genes explain less than half of these, and the others have no known cause. Present in this sample are about 73,000 clones, 86% of which were seen just once. The ten largest account for less than 0.8% of the sample. Sequenced here: CD4+ or CD8+ T cells sorted from blood, sampled in a trial of the OX40 agonist ivuxolimab. The receptors stem from an adult with an advanced solid tumor such as melanoma, head and neck, liver or kidney cancer.

This clone was seen a single time. The chain joins TRBV25-1 to TRBJ2-2; TRBD1 agrees at 7 bases. Germline V gene sequence: CDR1 MGHDK, CDR2 SYGVNS. The CDR3 runs to 14 residues. The junction had 8 bases not matched to a gene; V was cut back by 7 bases and J by 6 bases. DNA for the CDR3: TGTGCCAGCAACCCAGGGCAGGGGGCCGGGGAGCTGTTTTTT. It yields the protein CASNPGQGAGELFF.

This chain connects TRBV5-1 to TRBJ2-1; 15 bases map to TRBD2. Germline V gene sequence: CDR1 SGHRS, CDR2 YFSETQ. J lost 4 bases, V lost 3 bases, and 5 bases had no gene match. The CDR3 loop spans 17 amino acids. CDR3 sequence: CASSSGLAGGGYNEQFF. CDR3 DNA: TGCGCCAGCAGCTCGGGACTAGCGGGAGGTGGGTACAATGAGCAGTTCTTC.

The chain employs TRBV6-5 and TRBJ2-5; D perhaps matches TRBD2 (7 bases). The end of the DNA fits TRBJ2-7 better, so the J call may be wrong. Germline CDR1 is MNHEY and CDR2 is SVGAGI. This CDR3 region has 15 residues. The CDR3 DNA is TGTGCCAGCAGTTATCGAGGGGGGGGGCCCTACGAGCAGTACTTC. Translating gives CASSYRGGGPYEQYF.

On this clone: A read error may account for a junction end that differs from germline. This chain joins TRBV6-1 and TRBJ1-3, with unresolved D. The CDR3 covers 14 residues. Germline V lookup: CDR1 MNHNS, CDR2 SASEGT. The CDR3 region is CATSTAVSGNTIYF. The CDR3 DNA is TGTGCCACCAGTACAGCTGTCTCTGGAAACACCATATATTTT.

The chain is built from TRBV7-9 and TRBJ1-1, with TRBD1 identical over 7 bases. V shed 5 bases, J shed 8 bases, and the junction held 5 bases outside the gene matches. CDR3 size: 12 residues. Per germline, CDR1 SEHNR and CDR2 FQNEAQ (reference sequence). As DNA, the CDR3 is TGTGCCAGCAGCCTACGGGACAGCGAAGCTTTCTTT. It is translated as CASSLRDSEAFF. Full variable domain (remainder filled in from reference TRBV7-9 and TRBJ1-1): DTGVSQNPRHKITKRGQNVTFRCDPISEHNRLYWYRQTLGQGPEFLTYFQNEAQLEKSRLLSDRFSAERPKGSFSTLEIQRTEQGDSAMYLCASSLRDSEAFFGQGTRLTVV.

The rearrangement uses TRBV5-1 and TRBJ1-1; TRBD1 aligns across 10 bases. CDR1 and CDR2 (germline): SGHRS, YFSETQ. The CDR3 has 18 amino acids. Unmatched junction bases numbered 14, after V lost 1 base and J lost 5 bases. The chain's CDR3 is CASSLNPGTGVGKTEAFF. As DNA, the CDR3 is TGCGCCAGCAGCTTGAATCCCGGGACAGGGGTTGGGAAAACTGAAGCTTTCTTT.

About this clone: Other nucleotide sequences from this sample produce the same CDR3. The gene calls are TRBV6-5 and TRBJ1-1, with TRBD1 matching over 8 bases. Germline CDR1 reads MNHEY; CDR2 reads SVGAGI. The CDR3 runs to 15 residues. The V gene end was trimmed by 0 bases and the J gene end by 1 base; junction bases not matched to a gene: 1. The CDR3 loop reads CASSYSDRGNTEAFF. In DNA form, the CDR3 reads TGTGCCAGCAGTTACTCAGACAGGGGGAACACTGAAGCTTTCTTT.

V and J are TRBV9 and TRBJ1-1, with D uncertain. The CDR3 runs to 15 residues. V lost 0 bases to trimming and J lost 4 bases, with 13 bases between them. Germline V gives CDR1 SGDLS, CDR2 YYNGEE. In nucleotides, the CDR3 is TGTGCCAGCAGCGTAGACTCAGGCCGTCCCACTGAAGCTTTCTTT. Its protein product is CASSVDSGRPTEAFF.

V and J are TRBV4-3 and TRBJ2-1, with 7 bases that match TRBD2. CDR1 LGHNA and CDR2 YSLEER come from the germline V gene. There are 17 residues in the CDR3. V was pared by 0 bases and J by 4 bases, with 9 bases of the junction left unmatched. This CDR3 reads CASSQDPPSGTYNEQFF. The CDR3 DNA reads as TGCGCCAGCAGCCAAGATCCCCCTAGCGGTACTTACAATGAGCAGTTCTTC.

The rearrangement uses TRBV5-1 and TRBJ1-1; D is perhaps TRBD1 (6 bases). V was pared by 0 bases and J by 1 base, with 10 bases between. The germline V gene encodes CDR1 SGHRS and CDR2 YFSETQ. The CDR3 contains 15 residues. CDR3: CASSLEQGRNTEAFF. CDR3 sequence (DNA): TGCGCCAGCAGCTTGGAGCAGGGGAGGAACACTGAAGCTTTCTTT. The variable domain in full, completed from reference TRBV5-1 and TRBJ1-1, reads KAGVTQTPRYLIKTRGQQVTLSCSPISGHRSVSWYQQTPGQGLQFLFEYFSETQRNKGNFPGRFSGRQFSNSRSEMNVSTLELGDSALYLCASSLEQGRNTEAFFGQGTRLTVV.

The genes are TRBV7-2 and TRBJ2-7; possible D gene TRBD2, 5 bases. This CDR3 spans 15 amino acids. Between the trimmed V and J ends, which lost 0 bases and 0 bases, there was a span of 9 bases. From germline, CDR1 is SGHTA and CDR2 FQGNSA. The CDR3 sequence is CASSLAFGGSYEQYF. In DNA form, the CDR3 reads TGTGCCAGCAGCTTAGCGTTTGGAGGCTCCTACGAGCAGTACTTC.

V is TRBV7-2 and J is TRBJ1-5; 8 positions match TRBD1. Germline CDR1 is SGHTA and CDR2 is FQGNSA. V shed 4 bases, J shed 1 base, and the junction held 0 bases outside the gene matches. The CDR3 spans 14 residues. CDR3 nucleotide sequence: TGTGCCAGCAGCTGGACAGGGAGCAATCAGCCCCAGCATTTT. Protein: CASSWTGSNQPQHF.

The rearrangement joins TRBV5-6 to TRBJ2-3; D may be TRBD1 or TRBD2 (5 bases each). CDR3 length: 13 amino acids. CDR1 is SGHDT and CDR2 is YYEEEE in the germline V gene. Trimming stripped 5 bases from V and 5 bases from J, with 12 bases between. The CDR3 loop is CASSPGTQDTQYF. The CDR3 DNA follows: TGTGCCAGCAGTCCCGGGACCCAAGATACGCAGTATTTT. The full variable domain, rest sourced from reference TRBV5-6 and TRBJ2-3, is DAGVTQSPTHLIKTRGQQVTLRCSPKSGHDTVSWYQQALGQGPQFIFQYYEEEERQRGNFPDRFSGHQFPNYSSELNVNALLLGDSALYLCASSPGTQDTQYFGPGTRLTVL.

The gene calls are TRBV9 and TRBJ2-7, with 9 bases matching TRBD2. Trimming at V came to 0 bases and at J to 2 bases, leaving 3 bases not matched to a gene. From germline, CDR1 is SGDLS and CDR2 YYNGEE. The CDR3 loop spans 15 amino acids. The CDR3 loop reads CASSVEPSGAYEQYF. CDR3 DNA: TGTGCCAGCAGCGTAGAGCCTAGCGGGGCCTACGAGCAGTACTTC.

V is TRBV28 and J is TRBJ2-1; 9 bases map to TRBD2. CDR1 is MDHEN, CDR2 SYDVKM, per germline. V was pared by 8 bases and J by 0 bases, with 2 bases of the junction left unmatched. This CDR3 is 14 amino acids long. The CDR3 DNA sequence: TGTGCCAGCGAAGCGGGAGGCTCCTACAATGAGCAGTTCTTC. This sequence encodes CASEAGGSYNEQFF.

This clone was counted only a few times. The chain has TRBV27 and TRBJ1-6; D remains unclear. The CDR3 contains 15 residues. With 3 bases removed from V and 0 bases from J, the gap between germline ends came to 6 bases. The germline CDR1 and CDR2 sequences are MNHEY and SMNVEV (reference sequence). The DNA of the CDR3 is TGTGCCAGCAGTTTTCGGAGCTCCTATAATTCACCCCTCCACTTT. Its translation is CASSFRSSYNSPLHF.

This chain connects TRBV18 to TRBJ2-6; perhaps TRBD1 as D (6 bases). Trimming removed 0 bases at V and 4 bases at J, with 13 bases between. This CDR3 has 17 amino acids. Germline CDR1 and CDR2: KGHSH and LQKENI. Here the CDR3 reads CASSPPSGAAGANVLTF. CDR3 in DNA: TGTGCCAGCTCACCACCGTCAGGGGCAGCCGGGGCCAACGTCCTGACTTTC.

The chain recombines TRBV7-8 with TRBJ1-2; no reliable D call. The CDR3 length is 15 residues. Trimming stripped 1 base from V and 1 base from J, with 10 bases between. In germline, CDR1 is SGHVS, CDR2 FQNEAQ. The CDR3 sequence is CASSLGTDLNYGYTF. The CDR3 nucleotides are TGTGCCAGCAGCTTAGGAACAGATCTTAACTATGGCTACACCTTC.